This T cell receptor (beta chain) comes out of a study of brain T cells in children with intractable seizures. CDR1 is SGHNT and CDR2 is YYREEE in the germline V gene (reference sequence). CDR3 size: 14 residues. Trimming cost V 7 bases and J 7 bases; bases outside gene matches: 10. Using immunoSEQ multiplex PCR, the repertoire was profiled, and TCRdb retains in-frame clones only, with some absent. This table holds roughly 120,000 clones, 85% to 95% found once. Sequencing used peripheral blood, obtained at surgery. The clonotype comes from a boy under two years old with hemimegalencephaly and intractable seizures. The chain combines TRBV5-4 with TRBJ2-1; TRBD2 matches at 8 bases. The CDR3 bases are TGTGCCAGCGCCCTTGCGGGGGGTCTGAATGAGCAGTTCTTC. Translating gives CASALAGGLNEQFF. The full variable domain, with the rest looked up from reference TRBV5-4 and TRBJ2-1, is ETGVTQSPTHLIKTRGQQVTLRCSSQSGHNTVSWYQQALGQGPQFIFQYYREEENGRGNFPPRFSGLQFPNYSSELNVNALELDDSALYLCASALAGGLNEQFFGPGTRLTVL.